This T cell receptor (beta chain) is drawn from a study of shared clonotypes between healthy human individuals. Study results and limitations: Donors were few, which limited the genetic and exposure-history diversity represented.

As concerns this clone: Its antigen is undetermined.

Trimming stripped 0 bases from V and 4 bases from J, with 10 bases between. Per germline, CDR1 SGHRS and CDR2 YFSETQ. The CDR3 runs to 14 residues. Original handling: ImmunoSEQ yielded junction-only sequences lacking quality scores, so filtering differed. The method was immunoSEQ multiplex PCR; TCRdb's version includes in-frame clones alone and lacks a portion of them. The V and J calls and clone size were taken over from that table, and D and trimming were inferred from the DNA. The profile shows 2,500,000 or so clones, 93% of them singletons. The source is a man younger than 35 in good health. Some clones in this sample may be carry-over from other donors' samples. The chain employs TRBV5-1 and TRBJ2-5; a possible D gene is TRBD1 (5 bases). The specimen sequenced was naive CD4+ T cells from PBMCs. The subset was: CD45RA+ positively selected. As DNA, the CDR3 is TGCGCCAGCAGCTTGGATACAGGCACAGAGACCCAGTACTTC. This translates into CASSLDTGTETQYF.